This note documents a single T cell receptor beta chain sequence. The sample holds a few counts of this clonotype. It has no known antigen specificity. Base-call qualities are not available, and no considerably larger clone is one nucleotide away. This sample was taken from a study of blood T cells in healthy people across ages (dated by TCRdb to the mid-2010s). In terms of the full investigation: In model experiments, roughly one uniquely barcoded TCR beta cDNA molecule per two T cells was captured by template switching. To track age-related changes in TCR beta repertoire diversity, the study relied on deep sequencing normalized with unique cDNA molecular identifiers. The donors were split into four age groups: young (average roughly 15 years), middle-aged (about 40), aged (approximately 60) and long-lived (under 85). To avoid experimental bias, donors of different ages were distributed randomly across sequencing lanes. The study analyzed two additional independent replicas of 1 million unique cDNA reads from the same blood draw for two donors, one aged 18 to 29 and one aged 80 or older. The investigation overall reported the following: Bulk unsorted PBMC profiling prevented conclusive comparison of naive and antigen-experienced compartments. As age increased, observed TCR beta diversity per million T cells dropped in a roughly linear way, and a significant reduction was already evident by age 40. Estimates of total diversity based on one million sequenced T cells were considered lower bounds and underestimates. There was a strong correlation between observed TCR beta diversity and the percentage of naive T cells measured by flow cytometry. Compared with the aged group, the long-lived group had more naive CD4+ T cells, fewer expanded clones and increased TCR diversity, suggesting age selection. The CMV infection status of donors was not known, potentially confounding age-related changes in expanded clonotypes.

The CDR3 sequence holds 16 residues, the cysteine and phenylalanine included. The entry retains the CDR3 DNA only, 48 bases that are in frame from base 1. From the germline V gene, CDR1 is MNHEY and CDR2 is SVGEGT. The V end loses 0 bases and the J end loses 5 bases, and a stretch of 15 bases separates them. Receptor libraries were prepared by 5' RACE. TCRdb shows the sequencer as Illumina HiSeq 2500. The second PCR ran for about 7 to 11 cycles and used a J-beta primer mix along with a sample-barcoded 5' primer. A template-switch 5' adaptor carrying 12 random nucleotides introduced a unique molecular identifier onto each TCR beta cDNA molecule. At least 2.5 million CDR3-containing paired-end reads were obtained from each sample. First-strand cDNA was synthesized from all RNA with the Mint cDNA synthesis kit, primed by a TRBC-specific oligonucleotide. After uracil-DNA glycosylase treatment, a first 18-cycle PCR used universal primers M1SS and BC2_uni_R on all cDNA. From the authors' description of their analysis: Normalization of each sample was performed by random selection of 1 million high-quality reads, each carrying a distinct molecular identifier. Reads sharing molecular identifiers were discarded rather than binned into consensus sequences. MiTCR, set to a Q25 quality threshold and the strictest error-elimination algorithm, was used for CDR3 identification, clonotype clustering and error correction. Lower-bound total TCR beta diversity was estimated with a nonparametric unseen species model using Euler transformation. TCRdb cleaned the public reads at Q25 with fastp, built clones with MiXCR and kept in-frame beta chains. For every CDR3 protein sequence, its rows merge into one entry that carries the most common genes and DNA. None of the V and J calls come from the authors' own analysis; TCRdb made them. The sample yields roughly 930,000 distinct CDR3 sequences; around 48% were counted once. The ten largest account for about an eighth of the sample.

The donors were under 40 Caucasian individuals from Russia, aged roughly 6 to 100 years, who were systemically healthy. Ten milliliters of peripheral blood were drawn from each donor into EDTA-treated Vacutainer tubes. Ficoll-Paque density-gradient centrifugation was used to isolate PBMCs, with at least 6.5 million per sample. Total RNA was extracted from PBMCs with Trizol reagent, with at least 6 micrograms obtained per sample. For every donor, flow cytometry on a PBMC aliquot measured the percentage of naive CD45RAhigh/CD27high T cells. The chain employs TRBV6-2 or TRBV6-3 and TRBJ2-3; TRBD2 is possibly the D segment (6 matching bases). Input material: blood. This clonotype originated in a man in his thirties or forties in good health. The CDR3 amino acid sequence is: CASSYSEETRGDTQYF. The nucleotide sequence is TGTGCCAGCAGTTACTCCGAGGAGACTAGAGGAGATACGCAGTATTTT.